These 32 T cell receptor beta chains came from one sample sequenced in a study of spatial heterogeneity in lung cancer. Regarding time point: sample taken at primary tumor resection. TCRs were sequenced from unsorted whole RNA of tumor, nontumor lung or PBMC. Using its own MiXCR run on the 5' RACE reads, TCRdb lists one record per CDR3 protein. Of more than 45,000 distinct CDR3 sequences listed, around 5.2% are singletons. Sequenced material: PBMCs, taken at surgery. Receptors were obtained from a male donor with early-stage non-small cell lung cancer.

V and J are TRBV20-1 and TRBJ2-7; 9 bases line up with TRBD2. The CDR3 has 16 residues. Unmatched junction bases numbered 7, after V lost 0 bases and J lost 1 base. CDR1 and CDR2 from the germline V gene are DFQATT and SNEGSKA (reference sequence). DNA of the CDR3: TGCAGTGCTAGAGATCGTCAAACTAGCGGGTCCTACGAGCAGTACTTC. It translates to CSARDRQTSGSYEQYF.

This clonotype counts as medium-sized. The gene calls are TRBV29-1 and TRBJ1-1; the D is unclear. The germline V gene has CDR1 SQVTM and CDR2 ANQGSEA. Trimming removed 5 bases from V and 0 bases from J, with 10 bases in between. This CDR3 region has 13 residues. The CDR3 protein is CSVTSPMNTEAFF. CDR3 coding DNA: TGCAGCGTTACCAGTCCTATGAACACTGAAGCTTTCTTT.

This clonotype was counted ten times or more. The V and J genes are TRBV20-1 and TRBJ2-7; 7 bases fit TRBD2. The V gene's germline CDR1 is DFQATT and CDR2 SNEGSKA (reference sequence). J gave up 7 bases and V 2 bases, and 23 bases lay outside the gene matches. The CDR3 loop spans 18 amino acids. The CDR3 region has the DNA TGCAGTGCTAGACCGGCTGCCTTAAAAGCGGGACTCCCGCTTGAGCAGTACTTC. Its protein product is CSARPAALKAGLPLEQYF.

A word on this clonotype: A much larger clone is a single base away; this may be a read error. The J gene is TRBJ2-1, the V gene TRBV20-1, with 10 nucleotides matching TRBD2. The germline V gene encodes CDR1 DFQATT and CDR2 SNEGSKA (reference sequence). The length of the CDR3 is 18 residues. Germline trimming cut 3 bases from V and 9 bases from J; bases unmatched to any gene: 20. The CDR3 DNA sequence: TGCAGTGCTAGCCGATCGGGACTAGCGAGAGTTGAGAGAGGTGAGCAGTTCTTC. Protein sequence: CSASRSGLARVERGEQFF.

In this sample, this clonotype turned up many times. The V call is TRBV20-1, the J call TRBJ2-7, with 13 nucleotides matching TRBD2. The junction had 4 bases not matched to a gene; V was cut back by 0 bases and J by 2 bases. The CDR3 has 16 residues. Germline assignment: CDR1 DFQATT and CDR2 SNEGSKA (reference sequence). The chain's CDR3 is CSARDGGTSGTYEQYF. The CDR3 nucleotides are TGCAGTGCTAGAGATGGAGGGACTAGCGGGACCTACGAGCAGTACTTC.

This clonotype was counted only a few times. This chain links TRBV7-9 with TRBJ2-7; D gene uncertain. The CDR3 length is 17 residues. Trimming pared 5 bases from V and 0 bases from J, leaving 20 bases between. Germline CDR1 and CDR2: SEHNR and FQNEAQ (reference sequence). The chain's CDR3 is CASSPGPLKISSYEQYF. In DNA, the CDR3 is TGTGCCAGCAGCCCCGGCCCCCTGAAGATTAGCTCCTACGAGCAGTACTTC.

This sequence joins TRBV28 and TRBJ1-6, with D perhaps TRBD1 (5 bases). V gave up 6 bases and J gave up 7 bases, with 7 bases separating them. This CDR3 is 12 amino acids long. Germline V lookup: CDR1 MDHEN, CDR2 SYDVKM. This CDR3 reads CASSDRNSPLHF. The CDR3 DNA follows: TGTGCCAGCAGCGACAGAAATTCACCCCTCCACTTT.

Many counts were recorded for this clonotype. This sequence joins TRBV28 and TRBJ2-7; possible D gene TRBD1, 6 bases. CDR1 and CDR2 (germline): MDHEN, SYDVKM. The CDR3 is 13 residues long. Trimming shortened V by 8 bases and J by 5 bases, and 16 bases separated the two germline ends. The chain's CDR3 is CASGSYREHEQYF. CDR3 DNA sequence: TGTGCCAGCGGCTCGTACAGGGAGCACGAGCAGTACTTC.

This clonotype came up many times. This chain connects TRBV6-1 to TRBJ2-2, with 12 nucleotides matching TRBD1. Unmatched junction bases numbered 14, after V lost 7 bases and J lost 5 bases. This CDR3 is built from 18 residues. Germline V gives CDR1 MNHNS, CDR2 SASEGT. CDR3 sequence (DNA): TGTGCCAGCATTTCAGGGACAGGGGGCGCTTTTTGGACCGGGGAGCTGTTTTTT. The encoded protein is CASISGTGGAFWTGELFF.

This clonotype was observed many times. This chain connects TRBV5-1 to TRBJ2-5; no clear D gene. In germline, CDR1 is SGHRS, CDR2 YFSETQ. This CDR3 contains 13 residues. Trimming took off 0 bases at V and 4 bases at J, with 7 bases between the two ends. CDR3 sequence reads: CASSLARVETQYF. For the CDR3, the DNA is TGCGCCAGCAGCTTGGCCCGAGTAGAGACCCAGTACTTC.

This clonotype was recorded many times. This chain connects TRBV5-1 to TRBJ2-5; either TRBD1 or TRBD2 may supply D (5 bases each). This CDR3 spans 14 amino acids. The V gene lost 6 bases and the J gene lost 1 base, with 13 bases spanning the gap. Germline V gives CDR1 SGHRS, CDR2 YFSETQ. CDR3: CASTRDATQETQYF. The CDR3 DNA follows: TGCGCCAGCACCCGGGACGCTACCCAAGAGACCCAGTACTTC.

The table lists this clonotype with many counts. The chain's CDR3 is CASSLGRAPGELFF. Here the CDR3 DNA reads TGTGCCAGCAGTTTAGGAAGGGCGCCCGGGGAGCTGTTTTTT. J is TRBJ2-2 and V is TRBV28; D remains unclear. The germline gives CDR1 MDHEN, CDR2 SYDVKM. V lost 2 bases and J 6 bases, leaving 10 bases between the germline ends. This CDR3 region has 14 residues.

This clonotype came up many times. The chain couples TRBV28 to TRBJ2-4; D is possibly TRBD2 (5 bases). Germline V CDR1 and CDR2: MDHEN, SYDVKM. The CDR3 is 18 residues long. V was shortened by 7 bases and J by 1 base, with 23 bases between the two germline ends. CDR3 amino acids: CASMGVGERPIAKNIQYF. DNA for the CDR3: TGTGCCAGCATGGGAGTTGGCGAGAGACCTATCGCCAAAAACATTCAGTACTTC. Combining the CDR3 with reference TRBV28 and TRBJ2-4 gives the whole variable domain DVKVTQSSRYLVKRTGEKVFLECVQDMDHENMFWYRQDPGLGLRLIYFSYDVKMKEKGDIPEGYSVSREKKERFSLILESASTNQTSMYLCASMGVGERPIAKNIQYFGAGTRLSVL.

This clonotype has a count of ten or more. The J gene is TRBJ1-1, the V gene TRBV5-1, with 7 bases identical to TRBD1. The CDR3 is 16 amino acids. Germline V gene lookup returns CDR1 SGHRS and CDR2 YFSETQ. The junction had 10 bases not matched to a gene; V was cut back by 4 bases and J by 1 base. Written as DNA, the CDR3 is TGCGCCAGCAGCCACAGACAGGGTCCGGGGAACACTGAAGCTTTCTTT. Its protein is CASSHRQGPGNTEAFF. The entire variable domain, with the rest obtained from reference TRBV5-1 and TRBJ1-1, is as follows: KAGVTQTPRYLIKTRGQQVTLSCSPISGHRSVSWYQQTPGQGLQFLFEYFSETQRNKGNFPGRFSGRQFSNSRSEMNVSTLELGDSALYLCASSHRQGPGNTEAFFGQGTRLTVV.

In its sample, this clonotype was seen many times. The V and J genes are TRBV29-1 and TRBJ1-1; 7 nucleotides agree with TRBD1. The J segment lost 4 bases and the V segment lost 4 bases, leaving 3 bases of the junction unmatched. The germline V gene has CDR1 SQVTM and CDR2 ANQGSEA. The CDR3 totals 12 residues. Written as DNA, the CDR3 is TGCAGCGTTGGGTCAGGGGGCACTGAAGCTTTCTTT. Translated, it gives CSVGSGGTEAFF.

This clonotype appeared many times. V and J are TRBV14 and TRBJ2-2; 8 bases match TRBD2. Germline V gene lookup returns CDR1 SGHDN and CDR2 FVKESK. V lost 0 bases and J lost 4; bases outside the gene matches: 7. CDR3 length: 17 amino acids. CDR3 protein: CASSQDQTSAGTGELFF. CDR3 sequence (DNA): TGTGCCAGCAGCCAAGACCAGACTAGCGCCGGCACCGGGGAGCTGTTTTTT.

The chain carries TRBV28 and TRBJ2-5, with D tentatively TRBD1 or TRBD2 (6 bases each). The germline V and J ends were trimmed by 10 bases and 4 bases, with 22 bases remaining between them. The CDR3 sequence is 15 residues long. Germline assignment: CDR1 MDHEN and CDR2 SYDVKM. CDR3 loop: CATENFGGRRETQYF. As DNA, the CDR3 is TGTGCCACAGAAAACTTCGGGGGCCGGAGAGAGACCCAGTACTTC.

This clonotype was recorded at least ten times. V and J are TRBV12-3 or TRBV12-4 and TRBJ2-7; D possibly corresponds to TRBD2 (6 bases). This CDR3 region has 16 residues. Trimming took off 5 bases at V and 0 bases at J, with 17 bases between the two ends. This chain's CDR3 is CASSDPGGTSSYEQYF. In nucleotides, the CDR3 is TGTGCCAGCAGTGACCCTGGGGGGACGAGCTCCTACGAGCAGTACTTC.

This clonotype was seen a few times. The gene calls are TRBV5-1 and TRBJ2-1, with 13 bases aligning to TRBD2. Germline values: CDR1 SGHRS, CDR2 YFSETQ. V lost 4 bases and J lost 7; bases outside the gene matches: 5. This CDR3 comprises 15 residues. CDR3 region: CASSKGTSGENEQFF. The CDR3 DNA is TGCGCCAGCAGCAAGGGGACTAGCGGGGAGAATGAGCAGTTCTTC.

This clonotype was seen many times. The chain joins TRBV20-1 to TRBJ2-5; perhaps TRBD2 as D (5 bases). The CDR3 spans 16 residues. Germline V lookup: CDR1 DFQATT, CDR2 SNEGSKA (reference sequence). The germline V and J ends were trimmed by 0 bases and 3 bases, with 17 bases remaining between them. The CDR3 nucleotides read TGCAGTGCTAGAGATAGGGCTAGCCCCTCTGAAGAGACCCAGTACTTC. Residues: CSARDRASPSEETQYF.

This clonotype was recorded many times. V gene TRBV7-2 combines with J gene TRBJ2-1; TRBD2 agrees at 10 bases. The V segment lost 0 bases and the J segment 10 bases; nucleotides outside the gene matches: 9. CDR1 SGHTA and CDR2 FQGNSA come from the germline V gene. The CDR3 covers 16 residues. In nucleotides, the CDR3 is TGTGCCAGCAGCTTAGCCAGCGGGAGGGGGGGTAAGGAGCAGTTCTTC. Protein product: CASSLASGRGGKEQFF.

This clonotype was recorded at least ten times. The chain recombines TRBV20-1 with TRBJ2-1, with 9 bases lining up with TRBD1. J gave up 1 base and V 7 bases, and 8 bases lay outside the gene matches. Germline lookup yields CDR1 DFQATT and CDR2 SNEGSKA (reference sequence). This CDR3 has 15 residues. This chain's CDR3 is CSVRGTGRSYNEQFF. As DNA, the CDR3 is TGCAGTGTCCGTGGGACAGGGAGATCCTACAATGAGCAGTTCTTC.

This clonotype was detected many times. CDR3 residues: CSAGGGTGDTQYF. The CDR3 nucleotides are TGCAGTGCCGGAGGGGGGACAGGAGATACGCAGTATTTT. The chain joins TRBV20-1 to TRBJ2-3, with 8 nucleotides matching TRBD1. The junction had 7 bases not matched to a gene; V was cut back by 6 bases and J by 5 bases. CDR3 size: 13 residues. From germline, CDR1 is DFQATT and CDR2 SNEGSKA (reference sequence).

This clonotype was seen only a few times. The CDR3 coding sequence is TGTGCCAGCAGTTACGGGGGGCTTCAAACTGAAGCTTTCTTT. Protein: CASSYGGLQTEAFF. The chain links TRBV6-7 to TRBJ1-1, with D maybe TRBD1 (6 bases). Being an ORF, TRBV6-7 has a function that is uncertain. The CDR3 sequence is 14 residues long. V was cut by 2 bases and J by 5 bases, with 12 bases left in between.

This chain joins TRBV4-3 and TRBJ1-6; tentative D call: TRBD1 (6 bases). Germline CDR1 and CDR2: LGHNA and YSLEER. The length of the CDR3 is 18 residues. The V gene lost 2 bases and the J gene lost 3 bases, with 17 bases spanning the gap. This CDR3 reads CASSQLVQGGDYNSPLHF. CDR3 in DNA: TGCGCCAGCAGCCAACTAGTACAGGGCGGTGACTATAATTCACCCCTCCACTTT.

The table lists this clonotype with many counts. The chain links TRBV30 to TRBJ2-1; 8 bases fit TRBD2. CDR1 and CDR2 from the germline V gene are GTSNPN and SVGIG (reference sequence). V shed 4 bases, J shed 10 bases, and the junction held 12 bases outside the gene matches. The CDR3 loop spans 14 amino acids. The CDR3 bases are TGTGCCTGGAATGATGGGACTAGTATCAGGGAGCAGTTCTTC. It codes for CAWNDGTSIREQFF.

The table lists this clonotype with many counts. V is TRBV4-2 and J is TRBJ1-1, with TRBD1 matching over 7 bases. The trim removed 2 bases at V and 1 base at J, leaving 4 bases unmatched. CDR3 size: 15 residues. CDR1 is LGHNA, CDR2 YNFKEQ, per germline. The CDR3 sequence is CASSQPDRPNTEAFF. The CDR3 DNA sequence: TGTGCCAGCAGCCAACCGGACAGGCCGAACACTGAAGCTTTCTTT.

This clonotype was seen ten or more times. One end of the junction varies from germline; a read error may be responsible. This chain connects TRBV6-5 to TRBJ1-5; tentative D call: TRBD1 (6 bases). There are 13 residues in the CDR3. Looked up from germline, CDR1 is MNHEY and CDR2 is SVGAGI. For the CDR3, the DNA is TGTGCCAGCAGTTACGGGGGCAAACAGCCCCAGCATTTT. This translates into CASSYGGKQPQHF.

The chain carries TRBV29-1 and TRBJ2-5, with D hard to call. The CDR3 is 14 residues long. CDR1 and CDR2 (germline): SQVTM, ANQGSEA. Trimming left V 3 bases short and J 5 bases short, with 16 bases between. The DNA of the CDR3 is TGCAGCGTTGAGACGACTCTCCTCCGGGAGACCCAGTACTTC. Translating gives CSVETTLLRETQYF.

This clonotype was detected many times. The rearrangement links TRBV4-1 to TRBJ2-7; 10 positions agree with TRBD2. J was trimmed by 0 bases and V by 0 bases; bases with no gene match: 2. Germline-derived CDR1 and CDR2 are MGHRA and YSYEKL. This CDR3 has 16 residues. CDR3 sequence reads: CASSQELAGSSYEQYF. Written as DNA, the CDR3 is TGCGCCAGCAGCCAAGAACTAGCGGGGTCCTCCTACGAGCAGTACTTC.

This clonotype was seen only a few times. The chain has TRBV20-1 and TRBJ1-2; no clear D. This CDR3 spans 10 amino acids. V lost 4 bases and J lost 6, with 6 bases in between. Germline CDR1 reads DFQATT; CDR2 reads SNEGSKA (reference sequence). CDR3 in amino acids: CSAMADGYTF. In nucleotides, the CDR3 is TGCAGTGCTATGGCCGATGGCTACACCTTC.

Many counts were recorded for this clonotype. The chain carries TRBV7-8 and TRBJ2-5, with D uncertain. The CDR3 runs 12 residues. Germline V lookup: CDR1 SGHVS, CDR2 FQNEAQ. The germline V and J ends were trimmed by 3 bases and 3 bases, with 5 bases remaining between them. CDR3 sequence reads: CASSFWEETQYF. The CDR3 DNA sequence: TGTGCCAGCAGCTTCTGGGAAGAGACCCAGTACTTC.